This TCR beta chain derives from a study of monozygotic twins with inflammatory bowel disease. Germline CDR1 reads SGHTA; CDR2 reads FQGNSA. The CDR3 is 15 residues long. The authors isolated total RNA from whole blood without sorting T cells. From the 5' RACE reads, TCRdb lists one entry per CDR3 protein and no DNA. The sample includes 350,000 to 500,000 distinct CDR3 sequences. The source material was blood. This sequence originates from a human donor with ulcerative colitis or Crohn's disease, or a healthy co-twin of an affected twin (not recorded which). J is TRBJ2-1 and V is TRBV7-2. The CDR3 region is CASSLATAAYNEQFF. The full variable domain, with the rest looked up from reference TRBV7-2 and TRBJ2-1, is GAGVSQSPSNKVTEKGKDVELRCDPISGHTALYWYRQSLGQGLEFLIYFQGNSAPDKSGLPSDRFSAERTGGSVSTLTIQRTQQEDSAVYLCASSLATAAYNEQFFGPGTRLTVL.